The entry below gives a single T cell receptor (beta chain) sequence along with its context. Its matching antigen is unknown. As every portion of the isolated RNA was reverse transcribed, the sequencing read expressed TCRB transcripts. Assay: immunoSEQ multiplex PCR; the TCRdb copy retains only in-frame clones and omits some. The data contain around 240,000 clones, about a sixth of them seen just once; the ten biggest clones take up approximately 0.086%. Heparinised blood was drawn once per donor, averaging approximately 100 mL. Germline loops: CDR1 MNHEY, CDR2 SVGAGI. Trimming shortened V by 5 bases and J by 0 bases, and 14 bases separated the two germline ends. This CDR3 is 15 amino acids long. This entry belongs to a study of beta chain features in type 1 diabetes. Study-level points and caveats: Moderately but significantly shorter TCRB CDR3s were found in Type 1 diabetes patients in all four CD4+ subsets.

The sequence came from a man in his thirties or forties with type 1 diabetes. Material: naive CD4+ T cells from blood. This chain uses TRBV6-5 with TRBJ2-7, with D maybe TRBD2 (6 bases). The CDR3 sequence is CASSPPRGSSYEQYF. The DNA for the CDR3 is TGTGCCAGCAGTCCCCCACGGGGGAGCTCCTACGAGCAGTACTTC.